These T cell receptor beta chains were read from a single sample in a study of post-analysis software for immune sequencing data. TCRdb passed the PCR reads through MiXCR, listing each CDR3 protein once. There are 700,000 to 800,000 distinct CDR3 sequences in the sample; less than 35% occur only once, and more than 0.45% lies in the top ten. The specimen sequenced was blood. These receptors came from a girl aged 10-17 years with multiple sclerosis. CDR3s include the opening cysteine and the closing phenylalanine or tryptophan. A D gene is named only where the DNA matches it firmly. Some rows have no size entry. The others give once, few or many, or a class for an expanded clone.

j_gene: TRBJ2-7
len: 12
abundance: few
d_gene: NA
v_gene: TRBV27
CDR3aa: CATRYANNEQYF
CDR3nt: TGTGCCACCCGATACGCAAACAATGAGCAGTACTTC

j_gene: TRBJ2-3
len: 12
abundance: NA
d_gene: NA
v_gene: TRBV6-4
CDR3aa: CASSAPGDTQYF
CDR3nt: TGTGCCAGCAGTGCCCCGGGAGATACGCAGTATTTT

j_gene: TRBJ2-7
len: 15
abundance: NA
d_gene: NA
v_gene: TRBV28
CDR3aa: CASSGGAELYNEQYF
CDR3nt: TGTGCCAGCAGTGGTGGAGCGGAGCTCTACAATGAGCAGTACTTC

j_gene: TRBJ2-1
len: 14
abundance: few
d_gene: NA
v_gene: TRBV28
CDR3aa: CASSLHPYSNEQFF
CDR3nt: TGTGCCAGCAGTTTACACCCGTACTCGAATGAGCAGTTCTTC

j_gene: TRBJ2-3
len: 15
abundance: NA
d_gene: NA
v_gene: TRBV20-1
CDR3aa: CSAREDFRSTDTQYF
CDR3nt: TGCAGTGCTAGGGAGGACTTTCGGAGCACAGATACGCAGTATTTT

j_gene: TRBJ2-7
len: 12
abundance: NA
d_gene: NA
v_gene: TRBV20-1
CDR3aa: CSARVLPNEQYF
CDR3nt: TGCAGTGCTAGAGTACTCCCGAATGAGCAGTACTTC

j_gene: TRBJ2-3
len: 15
abundance: NA
d_gene: NA
v_gene: TRBV2
CDR3aa: CASSLRTGSADTQYF
CDR3nt: TGTGCCAGCAGCCTAAGGACTGGGAGCGCAGATACGCAGTATTTT

j_gene: TRBJ2-1
len: 15
abundance: few
d_gene: TRBD2
v_gene: TRBV6-6
CDR3aa: CASSSGGNSYNEQFF
CDR3nt: TGTGCCAGCAGTTCGGGGGGGAACTCCTACAATGAGCAGTTCTTC

j_gene: TRBJ1-4
len: 14
abundance: NA
d_gene: TRBD1
v_gene: TRBV29-1
CDR3aa: CSVSKTGGSEKLFF
CDR3nt: TGCAGCGTATCAAAGACAGGGGGAAGTGAAAAACTGTTTTTT

j_gene: TRBJ2-1
len: 18
abundance: NA
d_gene: NA
v_gene: TRBV4-3
CDR3aa: CASSQDPLVGGRYNEQFF
CDR3nt: TGCGCCAGCAGCCAAGATCCATTGGTGGGAGGAAGGTACAATGAGCAGTTCTTC

j_gene: TRBJ2-5
len: 14
abundance: few
d_gene: NA
v_gene: TRBV12-3/TRBV12-4
CDR3aa: CASSPGGSGETQYF
CDR3nt: TGTGCCAGCAGCCCCGGGGGTTCGGGGGAGACCCAGTACTTC

j_gene: TRBJ2-7
len: 14
abundance: NA
d_gene: TRBD2
v_gene: TRBV19
CDR3aa: CASSDGTSRETPYF
CDR3nt: TGTGCCAGTAGTGACGGGACTAGCAGGGAGACCCCGTACTTC

j_gene: TRBJ1-4
len: 13
abundance: NA
d_gene: NA
v_gene: TRBV6-6
CDR3aa: CASKRGVDEKLFF
CDR3nt: TGTGCCAGCAAGAGGGGAGTCGATGAAAAACTGTTTTTT

j_gene: TRBJ2-6
len: 17
abundance: NA
d_gene: TRBD1
v_gene: TRBV4-1
CDR3aa: CASSQRTGPSGANVLTF
CDR3nt: TGCGCCAGCAGCCAACGGACAGGGCCCTCTGGGGCCAACGTCCTGACTTTC

j_gene: TRBJ1-5
len: 18
abundance: NA
d_gene: TRBD1
v_gene: TRBV12-3/TRBV12-4
CDR3aa: CASSLGTQGAGGNQPQHF
CDR3nt: TGTGCCAGCAGTTTAGGCACCCAGGGGGCAGGTGGCAATCAGCCCCAGCATTTT

j_gene: TRBJ2-5
len: 13
abundance: many
d_gene: TRBD1
v_gene: TRBV29-1
CDR3aa: CSVDSRGRETQYF
CDR3nt: TGCAGCGTTGATTCGAGGGGGCGAGAGACCCAGTACTTC

j_gene: TRBJ1-6
len: 15
abundance: NA
d_gene: NA
v_gene: TRBV6-6
CDR3aa: CASRPTRGRNSPRHF
CDR3nt: TGTGCCAGCAGGCCGACCAGGGGTAGGAATTCACCCCGCCACTTT

j_gene: TRBJ2-5
len: 14
abundance: many
d_gene: NA
v_gene: TRBV9
CDR3aa: CASSVGRGPETQYF
CDR3nt: TGTGCCAGCAGCGTAGGTCGGGGCCCAGAGACCCAGTACTTC

j_gene: TRBJ1-5
len: 15
abundance: few
d_gene: NA
v_gene: TRBV15
CDR3aa: CATSSRRLSNQPQHF
CDR3nt: TGTGCCACCAGCAGCCGACGACTTAGCAATCAGCCCCAGCATTTT

j_gene: TRBJ2-3
len: 15
abundance: few
d_gene: NA
v_gene: TRBV5-1
CDR3aa: CASSLVGLAPDTQYF
CDR3nt: TGCGCCAGCAGCTTGGTCGGTCTAGCGCCAGATACGCAGTATTTT

j_gene: TRBJ1-2
len: 14
abundance: few
d_gene: NA
v_gene: TRBV6-1
CDR3aa: CASSTGSVNYGYTF
CDR3nt: TGTGCCAGCAGCACGGGCTCCGTGAACTATGGCTACACCTTC